This T cell receptor beta chain was captured by sequencing in a study of T-cell reconstitution after alpha-beta-depleted transplantation in children. This CDR3 is 11 amino acids long. CDR1 DFQATT and CDR2 SNEGSKA come from the germline V gene (reference sequence). Trimming stripped 4 bases from V and 6 bases from J, with 10 bases between. Broader study findings: The origin of high day-60 TCRbeta diversity in some patients lay in surviving recipient T cells and thymic progenitors. There were reportedly several hundred expanded graft clones from which alpha-beta T cells came about two months after transplant.

This sample's TCRbeta library carried unique molecular identifier barcodes. TCRdb reprocessed the PCR reads via MiXCR and lists one record per CDR3 protein. The repertoire consists of some 200,000 distinct CDR3 sequences, with about 8.7% occurring once and the leading ten covering 35%. This clonotype was counted at least ten times. Its target is not known. The sequence came from a male patient between 2 and 15 years old who had a stem cell transplant for acute myeloid leukemia, so the T cells may come from the graft donor. The sequencing here drew on PBMCs, mostly from graft donor cells, taken 360 days after TCRalphabeta/CD19-depleted stem cell transplant. J is TRBJ2-7 and V is TRBV20-1; D remains unclear. DNA for the CDR3: TGCAGTGCTATCCCCCTAGGCGAGCAGTACTTC. Protein product: CSAIPLGEQYF.